The subject of this entry is one T cell receptor beta chain. This specimen comes from a study of T cell changes during pregnancy in multiple sclerosis. Clones were sequenced by immunoSEQ multiplex PCR, and TCRdb holds only the in-frame ones, with some missing. Of about 61,000 clones in the sample, approximately 91% are singletons; the top ten hold 1.5% to 2%. CDR1 is WNHNN and CDR2 is SYGVQD in the germline V gene (reference sequence). CDR3 length: 15 residues. Trimming cost V 3 bases and J 2 bases; bases outside gene matches: 6. This sequence was found in a female donor with multiple sclerosis, enrolled in a pregnancy study. V and J are TRBV10-1 and TRBJ2-5; 7 positions match TRBD2. Sequencing used peripheral blood, obtained in the first trimester of pregnancy. The CDR3 loop reads CASSEAGRPQETQYF. CDR3 coding DNA: TGCGCCAGCAGTGAAGCGGGAAGGCCTCAAGAGACCCAGTACTTC.